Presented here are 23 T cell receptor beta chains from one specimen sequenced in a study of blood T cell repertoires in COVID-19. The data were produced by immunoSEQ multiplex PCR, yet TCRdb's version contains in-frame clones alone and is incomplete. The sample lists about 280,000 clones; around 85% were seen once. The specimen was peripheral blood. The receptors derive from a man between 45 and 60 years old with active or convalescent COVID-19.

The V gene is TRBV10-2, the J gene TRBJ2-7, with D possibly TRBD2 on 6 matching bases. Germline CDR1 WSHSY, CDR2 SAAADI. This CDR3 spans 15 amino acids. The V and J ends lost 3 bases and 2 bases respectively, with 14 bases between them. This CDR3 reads CASSDRSSVTYEQYF. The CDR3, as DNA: TGCGCCAGCAGTGATAGGTCTAGCGTAACCTACGAGCAGTACTTC.

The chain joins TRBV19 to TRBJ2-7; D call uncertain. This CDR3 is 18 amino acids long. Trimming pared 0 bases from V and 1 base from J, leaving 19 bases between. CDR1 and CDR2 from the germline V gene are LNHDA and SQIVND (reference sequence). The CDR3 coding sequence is TGTGCCAGTAGTATAGAGTTATCCTGGAAAACAGCTTCCTACGAGCAGTACTTC. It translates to CASSIELSWKTASYEQYF.

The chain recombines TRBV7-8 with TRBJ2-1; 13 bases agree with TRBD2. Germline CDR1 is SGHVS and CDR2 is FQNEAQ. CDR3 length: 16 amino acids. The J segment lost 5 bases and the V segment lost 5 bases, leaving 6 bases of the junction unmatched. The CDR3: CASSPRTSGSHNEQFF. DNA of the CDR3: TGTGCCAGCAGCCCGCGGACTAGCGGGAGCCACAATGAGCAGTTCTTC.

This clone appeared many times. CDR3 region: CASSSSYEQYF. In nucleotides, the CDR3 is TGTGCCAGCAGCTCCTCCTACGAGCAGTACTTC. The V gene is TRBV2, the J gene TRBJ2-7; no firm D call. The germline gives CDR1 SNHLY, CDR2 FYNNEI. CDR3 length: 11 residues. Trimming pared 6 bases from V and 0 bases from J, leaving 3 bases between.

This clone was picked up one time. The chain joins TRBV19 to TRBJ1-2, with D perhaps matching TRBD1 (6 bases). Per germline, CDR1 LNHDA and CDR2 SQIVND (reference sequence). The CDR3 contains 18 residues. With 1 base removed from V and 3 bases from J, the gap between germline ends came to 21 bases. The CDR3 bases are TGTGCCAGTAGTATAGCAGCCCCGGACAGCCCACGGGACTATGGCTACACCTTC. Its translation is CASSIAAPDSPRDYGYTF.

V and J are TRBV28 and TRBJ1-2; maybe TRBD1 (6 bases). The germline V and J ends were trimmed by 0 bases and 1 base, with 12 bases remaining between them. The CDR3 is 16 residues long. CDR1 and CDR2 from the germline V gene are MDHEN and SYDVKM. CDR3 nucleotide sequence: TGTGCCAGCAGTTTATGGGGGGCCACCGTTAACTATGGCTACACCTTC. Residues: CASSLWGATVNYGYTF.

The CDR3 DNA sequence: TGTGCCAGTAAAGACAGGGAAACCACTGAAGCTTTCTTT. This translates into CASKDRETTEAFF. The chain uses TRBV19 and TRBJ1-1; TRBD1 matches at 7 bases. This CDR3 region has 13 residues. CDR1 and CDR2 from the germline V gene are LNHDA and SQIVND (reference sequence). Trimming cost V 7 bases and J 4 bases; bases outside gene matches: 6.

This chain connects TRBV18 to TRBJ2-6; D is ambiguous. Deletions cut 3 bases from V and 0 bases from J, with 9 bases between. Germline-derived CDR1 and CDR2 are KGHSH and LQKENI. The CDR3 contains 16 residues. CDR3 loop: CASSPRGNSGANVLTF. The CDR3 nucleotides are TGTGCCAGCTCACCCCGCGGAAACTCTGGGGCCAACGTCCTGACTTTC. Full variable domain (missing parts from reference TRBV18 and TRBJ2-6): NAGVMQNPRHLVRRRGQEARLRCSPMKGHSHVYWYRQLPEEGLKFMVYLQKENIIDESGMPKERFSAEFPKEGPSILRIQQVVRGDSAAYFCASSPRGNSGANVLTFGAGSRLTVL.

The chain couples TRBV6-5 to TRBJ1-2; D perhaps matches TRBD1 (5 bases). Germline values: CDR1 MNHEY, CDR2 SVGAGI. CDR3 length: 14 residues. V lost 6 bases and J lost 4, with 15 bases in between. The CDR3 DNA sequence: TGTGCCAGCAGGGACACCCTAAGCTTCTATGGCTACACCTTC. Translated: CASRDTLSFYGYTF.

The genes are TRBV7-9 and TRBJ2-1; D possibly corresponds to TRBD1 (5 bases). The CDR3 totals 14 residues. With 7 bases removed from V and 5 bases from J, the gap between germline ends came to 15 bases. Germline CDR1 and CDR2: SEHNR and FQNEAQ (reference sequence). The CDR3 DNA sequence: TGTGCCAGCACGGGCTTAGGGGTCAACAATGAGCAGTTCTTC. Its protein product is CASTGLGVNNEQFF.

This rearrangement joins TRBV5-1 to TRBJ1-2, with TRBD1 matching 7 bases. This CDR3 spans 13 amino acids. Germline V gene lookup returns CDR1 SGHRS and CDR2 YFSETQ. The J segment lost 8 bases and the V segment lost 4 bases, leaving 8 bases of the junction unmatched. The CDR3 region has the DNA TGCGCCAGCAGCCGGACAGGCGAAGGAGGCTACACCTTC. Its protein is CASSRTGEGGYTF.

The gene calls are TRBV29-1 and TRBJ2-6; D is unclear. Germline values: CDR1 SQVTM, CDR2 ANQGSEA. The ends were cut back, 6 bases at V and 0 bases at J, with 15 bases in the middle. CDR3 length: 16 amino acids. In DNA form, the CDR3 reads TGCAGCGTGTGGAGTGTGGGTACCTCTGGGGCCAACGTCCTGACTTTC. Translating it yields CSVWSVGTSGANVLTF.

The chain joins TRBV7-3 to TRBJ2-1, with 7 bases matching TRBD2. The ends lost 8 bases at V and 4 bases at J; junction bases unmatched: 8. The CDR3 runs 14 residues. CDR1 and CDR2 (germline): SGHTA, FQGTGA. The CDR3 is CASSRDGGYNEQFF. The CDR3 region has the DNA TGTGCCAGCTCGCGGGACGGGGGGTACAATGAGCAGTTCTTC.

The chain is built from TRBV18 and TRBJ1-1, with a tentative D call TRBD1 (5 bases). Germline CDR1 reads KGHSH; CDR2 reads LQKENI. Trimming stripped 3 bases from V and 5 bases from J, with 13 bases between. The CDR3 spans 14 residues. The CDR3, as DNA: TGTGCCAGCTCACCGGAGGCCGGGGGGACTGAAGCTTTCTTT. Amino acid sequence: CASSPEAGGTEAFF.

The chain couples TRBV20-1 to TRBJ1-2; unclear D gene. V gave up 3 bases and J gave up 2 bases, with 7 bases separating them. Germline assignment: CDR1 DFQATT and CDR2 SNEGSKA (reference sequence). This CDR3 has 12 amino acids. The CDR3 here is CSASPGNYGYTF. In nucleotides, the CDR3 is TGCAGTGCTAGTCCCGGGAACTATGGCTACACCTTC.

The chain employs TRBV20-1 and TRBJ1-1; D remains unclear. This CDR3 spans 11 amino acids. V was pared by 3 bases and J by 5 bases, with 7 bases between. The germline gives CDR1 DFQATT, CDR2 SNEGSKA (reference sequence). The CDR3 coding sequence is TGCAGTGCTAGCAGTGGTACTGAAGCTTTCTTT. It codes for CSASSGTEAFF.

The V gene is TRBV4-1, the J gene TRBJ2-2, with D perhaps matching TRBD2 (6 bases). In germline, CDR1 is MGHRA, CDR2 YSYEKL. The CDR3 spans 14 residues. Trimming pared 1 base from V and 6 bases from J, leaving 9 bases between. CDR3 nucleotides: TGCGCCAGCAGCCAAGCGGGACTGGCCGGGGAGCTGTTTTTT. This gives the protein CASSQAGLAGELFF.

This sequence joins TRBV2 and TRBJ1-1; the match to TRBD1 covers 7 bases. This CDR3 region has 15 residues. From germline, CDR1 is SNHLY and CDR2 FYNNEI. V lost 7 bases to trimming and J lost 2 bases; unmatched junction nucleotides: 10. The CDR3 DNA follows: TGTGCCAGCACTGTGACAGGGCGGGGTAACACTGAAGCTTTCTTT. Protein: CASTVTGRGNTEAFF.

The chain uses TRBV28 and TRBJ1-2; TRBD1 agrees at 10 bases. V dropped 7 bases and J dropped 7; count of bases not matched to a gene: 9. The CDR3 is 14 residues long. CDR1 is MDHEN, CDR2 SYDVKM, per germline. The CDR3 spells CASKPGGQGLGYTF. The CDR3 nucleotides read TGTGCCAGCAAACCTGGGGGACAGGGGCTTGGCTACACCTTC.

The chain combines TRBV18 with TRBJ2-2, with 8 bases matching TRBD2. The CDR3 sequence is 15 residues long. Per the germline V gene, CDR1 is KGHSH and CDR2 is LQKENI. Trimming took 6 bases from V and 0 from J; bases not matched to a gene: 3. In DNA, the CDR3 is TGTGCCAGCTCTCCGGGACTAGCGAACACCGGGGAGCTGTTTTTT. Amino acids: CASSPGLANTGELFF.

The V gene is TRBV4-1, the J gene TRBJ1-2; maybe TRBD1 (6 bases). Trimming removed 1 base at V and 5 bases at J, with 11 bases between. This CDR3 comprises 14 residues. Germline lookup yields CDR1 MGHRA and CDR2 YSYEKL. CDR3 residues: CASSQGGGSYGYTF. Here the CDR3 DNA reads TGCGCCAGCAGCCAAGGCGGGGGCTCGTATGGCTACACCTTC.

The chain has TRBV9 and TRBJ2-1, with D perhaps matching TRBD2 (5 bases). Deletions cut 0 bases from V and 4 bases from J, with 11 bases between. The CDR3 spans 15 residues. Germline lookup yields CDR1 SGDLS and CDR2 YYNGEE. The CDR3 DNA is TGTGCCAGCAGCGTAGACCAGCGGCTTTACAATGAGCAGTTCTTC. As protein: CASSVDQRLYNEQFF. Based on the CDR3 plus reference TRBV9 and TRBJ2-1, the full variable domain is DSGVTQTPKHLITATGQRVTLRCSPRSGDLSVYWYQQSLDQGLQFLIQYYNGEERAKGNILERFSAQQFPDLHSELNLSSLELGDSALYFCASSVDQRLYNEQFFGPGTRLTVL.

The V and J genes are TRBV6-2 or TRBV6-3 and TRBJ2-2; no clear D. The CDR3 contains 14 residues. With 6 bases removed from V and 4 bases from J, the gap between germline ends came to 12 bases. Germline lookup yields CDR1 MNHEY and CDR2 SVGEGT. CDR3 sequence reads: CASSPPLSTGELFF. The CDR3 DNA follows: TGTGCCAGCAGCCCTCCCTTATCCACCGGGGAGCTGTTTTTT.